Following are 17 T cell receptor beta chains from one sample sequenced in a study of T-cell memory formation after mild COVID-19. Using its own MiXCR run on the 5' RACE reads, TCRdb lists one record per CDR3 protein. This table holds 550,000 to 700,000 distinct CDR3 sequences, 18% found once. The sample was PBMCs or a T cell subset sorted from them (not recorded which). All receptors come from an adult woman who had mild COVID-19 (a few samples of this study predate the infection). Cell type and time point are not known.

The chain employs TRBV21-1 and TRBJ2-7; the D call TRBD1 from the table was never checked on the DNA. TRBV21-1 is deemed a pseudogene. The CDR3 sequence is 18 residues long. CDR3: CASSKRYFAGQGSNEQYF. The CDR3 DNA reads TGTGCCAGCAGCAAAAGATACTTTGCGGGACAGGGTAGCAACGAGCAGTACTTC.

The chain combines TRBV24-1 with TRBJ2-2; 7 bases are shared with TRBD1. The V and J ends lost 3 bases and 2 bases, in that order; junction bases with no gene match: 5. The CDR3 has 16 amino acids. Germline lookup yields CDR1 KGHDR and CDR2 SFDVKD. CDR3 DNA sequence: TGTGCCACCAGTGATCCGACAGGGAGAAACACCGGGGAGCTGTTTTTT. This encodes CATSDPTGRNTGELFF.

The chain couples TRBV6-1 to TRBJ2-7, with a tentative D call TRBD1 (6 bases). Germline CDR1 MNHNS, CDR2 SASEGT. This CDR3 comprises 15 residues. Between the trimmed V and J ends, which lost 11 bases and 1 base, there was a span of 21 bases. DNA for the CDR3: TGTGCCGGGTCCTCACAGGGCTACATTTCCTACGAGCAGTACTTC. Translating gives CAGSSQGYISYEQYF.

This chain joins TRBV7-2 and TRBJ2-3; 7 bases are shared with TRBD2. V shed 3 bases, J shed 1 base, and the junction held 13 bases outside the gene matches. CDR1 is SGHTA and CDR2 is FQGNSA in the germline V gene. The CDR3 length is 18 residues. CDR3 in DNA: TGTGCCAGCAGCTTGGTCGGGTTTCGCGGGAGAGGCACAGATACGCAGTATTTT. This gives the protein CASSLVGFRGRGTDTQYF. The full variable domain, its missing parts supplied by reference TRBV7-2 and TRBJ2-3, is GAGVSQSPSNKVTEKGKDVELRCDPISGHTALYWYRQSLGQGLEFLIYFQGNSAPDKSGLPSDRFSAERTGGSVSTLTIQRTQQEDSAVYLCASSLVGFRGRGTDTQYFGPGTRLTVL.

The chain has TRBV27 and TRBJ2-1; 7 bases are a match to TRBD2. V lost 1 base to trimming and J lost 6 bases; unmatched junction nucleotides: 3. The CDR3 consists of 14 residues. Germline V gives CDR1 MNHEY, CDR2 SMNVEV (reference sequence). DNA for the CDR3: TGTGCCAGCAGTTTATATCGCGGGAGCAATGAGCAGTTCTTC. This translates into CASSLYRGSNEQFF.

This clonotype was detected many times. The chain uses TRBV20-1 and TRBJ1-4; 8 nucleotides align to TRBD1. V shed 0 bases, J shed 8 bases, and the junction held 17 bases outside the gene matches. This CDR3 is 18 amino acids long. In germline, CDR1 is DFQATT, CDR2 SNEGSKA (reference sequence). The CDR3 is CSARDRGQARRGGEKLFF. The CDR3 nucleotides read TGCAGTGCTAGAGATCGGGGACAGGCTCGCCGTGGAGGAGAAAAACTGTTTTTT.

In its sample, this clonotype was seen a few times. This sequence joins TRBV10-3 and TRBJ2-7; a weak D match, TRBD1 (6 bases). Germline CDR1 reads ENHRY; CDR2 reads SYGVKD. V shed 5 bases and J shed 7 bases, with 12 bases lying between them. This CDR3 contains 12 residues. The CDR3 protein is CAISRQVEEQYF. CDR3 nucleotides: TGTGCCATCAGTCGACAGGTAGAAGAGCAGTACTTC.

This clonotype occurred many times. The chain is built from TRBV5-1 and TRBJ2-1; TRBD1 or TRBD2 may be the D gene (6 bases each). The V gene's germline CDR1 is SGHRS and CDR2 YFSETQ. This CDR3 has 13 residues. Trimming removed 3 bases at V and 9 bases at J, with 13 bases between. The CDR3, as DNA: TGCGCCAGCAGCTGGGGGGACAATGGTGAGCAGTTCTTC. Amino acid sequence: CASSWGDNGEQFF.

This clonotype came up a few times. CDR3 residues: CSALPRLGWGEAFF. The CDR3 DNA follows: TGCAGTGCCCTGCCTCGATTGGGCTGGGGTGAAGCTTTCTTT. The chain employs TRBV20-1 and TRBJ1-1; D gene uncertain. This CDR3 is 14 amino acids long. The V gene lost 6 bases and the J gene lost 7 bases, with 21 bases spanning the gap. Looked up from germline, CDR1 is DFQATT and CDR2 is SNEGSKA (reference sequence).

The CDR3 region has the DNA TGTGCCAGCAGCCAAGGCGGGGGCATCCAAGAGACCCAGTACTTC. Translation gives CASSQGGGIQETQYF. The gene calls are TRBV4-2 and TRBJ2-5, with D tentatively TRBD2 (7 bases). V lost 1 base and J 1 base, leaving 10 bases between the germline ends. CDR3 length: 15 amino acids. Germline-derived CDR1 and CDR2 are LGHNA and YNFKEQ.

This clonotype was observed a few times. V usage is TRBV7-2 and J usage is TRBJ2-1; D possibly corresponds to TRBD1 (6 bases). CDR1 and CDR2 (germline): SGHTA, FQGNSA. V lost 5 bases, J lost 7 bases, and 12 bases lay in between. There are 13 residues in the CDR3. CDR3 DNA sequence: TGTGCCAGCAGCCCGGACAGAATAAATGAGCAGTTCTTC. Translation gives CASSPDRINEQFF.

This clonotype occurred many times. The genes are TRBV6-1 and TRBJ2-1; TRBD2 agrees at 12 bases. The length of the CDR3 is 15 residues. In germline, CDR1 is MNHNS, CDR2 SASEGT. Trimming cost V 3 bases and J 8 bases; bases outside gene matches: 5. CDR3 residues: CASSETSGSSDEQFF. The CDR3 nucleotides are TGTGCCAGCAGTGAGACTAGCGGGAGCTCCGATGAGCAGTTCTTC.

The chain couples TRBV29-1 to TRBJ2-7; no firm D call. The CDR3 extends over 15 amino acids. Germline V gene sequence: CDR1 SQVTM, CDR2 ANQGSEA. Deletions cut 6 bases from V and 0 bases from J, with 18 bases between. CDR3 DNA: TGCAGCGTCGAGGAAGCAGGAATTTACTCCTACGAGCAGTACTTC. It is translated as CSVEEAGIYSYEQYF.

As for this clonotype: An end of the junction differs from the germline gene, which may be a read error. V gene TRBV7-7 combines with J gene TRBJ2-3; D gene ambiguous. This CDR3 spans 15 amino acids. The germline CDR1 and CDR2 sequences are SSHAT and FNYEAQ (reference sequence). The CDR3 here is CASSLIPEGTDTQYF. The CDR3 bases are TGTGCTAGCAGCTTAATTCCGGAAGGCACAGATACGCAGTATTTT. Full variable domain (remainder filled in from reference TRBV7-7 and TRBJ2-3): GAGVSQSPRYKVTKRGQDVTLRCDPISSHATLYWYQQALGQGPEFLTYFNYEAQPDKSGLPSDRFSAERPEGSISTLTIQRTEQRDSAMYRCASSLIPEGTDTQYFGPGTRLTVL.

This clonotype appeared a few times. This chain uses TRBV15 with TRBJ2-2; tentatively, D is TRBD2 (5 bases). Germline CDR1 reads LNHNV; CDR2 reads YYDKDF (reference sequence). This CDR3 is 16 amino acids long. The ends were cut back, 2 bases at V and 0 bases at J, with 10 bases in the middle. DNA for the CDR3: TGTGCCACCAGCAGATCCAGCGGAGCGAACACCGGGGAGCTGTTTTTT. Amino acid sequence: CATSRSSGANTGELFF. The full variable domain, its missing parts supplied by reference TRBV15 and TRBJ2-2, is DAMVIQNPRYQVTQFGKPVTLSCSQTLNHNVMYWYQQKSSQAPKLLFHYYDKDFNNEADTPDNFQSRRPNTSFCFLDIRSPGLGDTAMYLCATSRSSGANTGELFFGEGSRLTVL.

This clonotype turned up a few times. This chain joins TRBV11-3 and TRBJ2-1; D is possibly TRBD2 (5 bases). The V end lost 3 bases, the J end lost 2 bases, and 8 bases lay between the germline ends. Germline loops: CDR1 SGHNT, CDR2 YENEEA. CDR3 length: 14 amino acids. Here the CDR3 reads CASSFFGAYNEQFF. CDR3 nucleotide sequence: TGTGCCAGCAGCTTCTTCGGGGCCTACAATGAGCAGTTCTTC. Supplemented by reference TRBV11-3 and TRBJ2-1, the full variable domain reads EAGVVQSPRYKIIEKKQPVAFWCNPISGHNTLYWYLQNLGQGPELLIRYENEEAVDDSQLPKDRFSAERLKGVDSTLKIQPAELGDSAVYLCASSFFGAYNEQFFGPGTRLTVL.

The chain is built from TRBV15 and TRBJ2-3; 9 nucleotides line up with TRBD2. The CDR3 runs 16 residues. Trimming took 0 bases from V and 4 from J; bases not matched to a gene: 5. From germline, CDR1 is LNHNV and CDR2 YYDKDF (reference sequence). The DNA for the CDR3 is TGTGCCACCAGCAGAGATCGAAGCGGGGGGTCAGATACGCAGTATTTT. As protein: CATSRDRSGGSDTQYF.